This TCR beta chain was sequenced in a study of cytomegalovirus exposure and HLA in healthy donors. For the study at large: A previous analysis identified around 120 million unique TCR beta sequences derived from roughly 180 million T cells.

Though nominally healthy at sampling, donors likely had unrecorded immune exposures. The PCR had 60 Vbeta and 13 Jbeta primers. Produced via immunoSEQ multiplex PCR; TCRdb's table is partial and in-frame only. Of about 120,000 clones listed, around 67% are singletons. On this clone: No antigen is known for it.

Study-wide results and caveats: Roughly even sequencing depth across donors was the assumption behind the presence/absence analyses. It was reportedly the case that the classifier diagnosed cytomegalovirus status with high specificity and sensitivity.

Germline lookup yields CDR1 LNHNV and CDR2 YYDKDF (reference sequence). After removal of 2 bases from V and 4 bases from J, the junction contained 13 bases not matched to a gene. This CDR3 spans 18 amino acids. Material for sequencing was PBMCs. The TCR was taken from a woman aged 40-49 years in good health and CMV-seronegative. This chain connects TRBV15 to TRBJ1-5; 8 bases match TRBD1. CDR3 in amino acids: CATSRPPLGTGVNQPQHF. CDR3 nucleotides: TGTGCCACCAGCAGACCTCCACTTGGGACAGGTGTAAATCAGCCCCAGCATTTT.